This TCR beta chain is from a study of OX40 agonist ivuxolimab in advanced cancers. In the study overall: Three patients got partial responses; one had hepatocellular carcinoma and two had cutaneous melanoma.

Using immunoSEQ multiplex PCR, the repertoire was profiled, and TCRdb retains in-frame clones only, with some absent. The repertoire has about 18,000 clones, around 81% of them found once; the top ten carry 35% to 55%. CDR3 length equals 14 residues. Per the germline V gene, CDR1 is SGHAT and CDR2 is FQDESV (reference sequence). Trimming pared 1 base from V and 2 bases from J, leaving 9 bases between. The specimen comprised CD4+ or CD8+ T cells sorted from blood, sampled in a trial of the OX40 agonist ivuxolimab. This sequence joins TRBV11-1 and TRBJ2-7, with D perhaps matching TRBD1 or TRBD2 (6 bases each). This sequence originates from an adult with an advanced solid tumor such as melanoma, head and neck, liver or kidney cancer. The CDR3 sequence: CASSLGGGPYEQYF. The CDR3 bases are TGTGCCAGCAGCTTAGGAGGGGGGCCCTACGAGCAGTACTTC.